The subject of this entry is one TCR beta chain. Antigen specificity is unknown. This sample stems from a study of cytomegalovirus exposure and HLA in healthy donors. Overall study findings and caveats: Reported findings show TCR beta sequences accurately forecast HLA-A and HLA-B alleles in most subjects.

Germline V gene data show CDR1 as SGHTA and CDR2 as FQGTGA. V gave up 8 bases and J gave up 6 bases; unmatched junction bases: 4. The CDR3 sequence is 13 residues long. A multiplex PCR was run with 60 Vbeta primers and 13 Jbeta primers. Study processing details: Some 10 million shared chains were among the approximately 76 million unique TCR beta chains that a later analysis counted. Data came from immunoSEQ multiplex PCR; TCRdb stores just in-frame clones and leaves some out. V, J and clone size were drawn from that table, and D and trimming were deduced from the DNA. The profile shows roughly 97,000 clones, about three quarters of them singletons.

Input material: PBMCs. The sequence derives from a man in his forties in good health and CMV-seronegative. The chain joins TRBV7-3 to TRBJ2-7; TRBD2 aligns across 13 bases. This chain's CDR3 is CASATSGGAEQYF. CDR3 DNA sequence: TGTGCCAGCGCTACTAGCGGGGGGGCCGAGCAGTACTTC. Full variable domain (remainder filled in from reference TRBV7-3 and TRBJ2-7): GAGVSQTPSNKVTEKGKYVELRCDPISGHTALYWYRQSLGQGPEFLIYFQGTGAADDSGLPNDRFFAVRPEGSVSTLKIQRTERGDSAVYLCASATSGGAEQYFGPGTRLTVT.